The 28 T cell receptor beta chains presented below share a single source sample, sequenced in a study of CD8+ T cells in alopecia areata. cDNA reverse transcribed from extracted RNA served as the sequencing template. Some clones are missing from TCRdb's copy, which holds only in-frame ones; the method was immunoSEQ multiplex PCR. The data show about 180,000 clones, about 55% seen once. Treatment specified: oral pan-JAK inhibitor, 5-10 mg twice daily. Sample: CD8+ T cells sorted from blood, taken at week 24, from a patient treated with tofacitinib. The receptors were gathered from a human donor with alopecia areata.

This clone was observed a handful of times. The chain has TRBV29-1 and TRBJ1-2, with D maybe TRBD1 (6 bases). The CDR3 extends over 15 amino acids. Germline loops: CDR1 SQVTM, CDR2 ANQGSEA. Between the trimmed V and J ends, which lost 0 bases and 3 bases, there was a span of 14 bases. The CDR3 DNA is TGCAGCGTTGAAGAAACAGGGATCGGCGACTATGGCTACACCTTC. Translating it yields CSVEETGIGDYGYTF.

This clone was detected a few times. J is TRBJ1-1 and V is TRBV6-6, with 8 positions matching TRBD1. V shed 5 bases, J shed 4 bases, and the junction held 6 bases outside the gene matches. Germline V lookup: CDR1 MNHNY, CDR2 SVGAGI (reference sequence). The CDR3 loop spans 14 amino acids. The CDR3 bases are TGTGCCAGCAGTGGCCTACAGGGGGGCACTGAAGCTTTCTTT. As protein: CASSGLQGGTEAFF.

The rearrangement uses TRBV29-1 and TRBJ1-2; TRBD1 matches at 7 bases. The V and J ends lost 1 base and 5 bases, in that order; junction bases with no gene match: 10. Germline-derived CDR1 and CDR2 are SQVTM and ANQGSEA. The CDR3 has 15 residues. CDR3 in amino acids: CSVEADPDRRYGYTF. The CDR3 nucleotides are TGCAGCGTTGAAGCTGATCCGGACAGGAGGTATGGCTACACCTTC.

The chain couples TRBV5-1 to TRBJ2-7; tentative D call: TRBD1 (5 bases). Trimming cost V 0 bases and J 4 bases, with 5 bases left between them. The length of the CDR3 is 12 residues. Germline V CDR1 and CDR2: SGHRS, YFSETQ. CDR3 sequence: CASSLGQYEQYF. For the CDR3, the DNA is TGCGCCAGCAGCTTGGGACAGTACGAGCAGTACTTC. Variable domain in full (rest from reference TRBV5-1 and TRBJ2-7): KAGVTQTPRYLIKTRGQQVTLSCSPISGHRSVSWYQQTPGQGLQFLFEYFSETQRNKGNFPGRFSGRQFSNSRSEMNVSTLELGDSALYLCASSLGQYEQYFGPGTRLTVT.

Concerning this clone: An end of the junction does not agree with germline; a read error may underlie this. V and J are TRBV13 and TRBJ1-2; 8 bases are shared with TRBD1. Per germline, CDR1 PRHDT and CDR2 FYEKMQ (reference sequence). There are 12 residues in the CDR3. The CDR3 DNA sequence: TGTGCCAGCAGCTCGGACAGGGACCAGGGAGAATTC. Translation gives CASSSDRDQGEF.

The chain joins TRBV30 to TRBJ2-7, with D possibly being TRBD2 (5 bases). The germline V gene encodes CDR1 GTSNPN and CDR2 SVGIG (reference sequence). The CDR3 contains 13 residues. V lost 4 bases and J 2 bases, leaving 12 bases between the germline ends. The CDR3 DNA reads TGTGCCTGGAATGGAGGTATTACCTACGAGCAGTACTTC. This translates into CAWNGGITYEQYF. The whole variable domain, filled in from reference TRBV30 and TRBJ2-7, reads SQTIHQWPATLVQPVGSPLSLECTVEGTSNPNLYWYRQAAGRGLQLLFYSVGIGQISSEVPQNLSASRPQDRQFILSSKKLLLSDSGFYLCAWNGGITYEQYFGPGTRLTVT.

Note on this clone: The identical CDR3 is also encoded by other nucleotide sequences in the sample. The genes are TRBV30 and TRBJ1-1; D is undetermined. Germline V gives CDR1 GTSNPN, CDR2 SVGIG (reference sequence). The CDR3 covers 12 residues. Trimming removed 5 bases from V and 2 bases from J, with 9 bases in between. The CDR3 sequence is CAWGDGNTEAFF. The CDR3 DNA follows: TGTGCCTGGGGCGACGGAAACACTGAAGCTTTCTTT.

The chain combines TRBV4-3 with TRBJ1-5, with no clear D. CDR1 is LGHNA and CDR2 is YSLEER in the germline V gene. There are 14 residues in the CDR3. Trimming cost V 0 bases and J 3 bases, with 6 bases left between them. DNA for the CDR3: TGCGCCAGCAGCCAAGAGGTCCTCAATCAGCCCCAGCATTTT. Translation gives CASSQEVLNQPQHF.

In nucleotides, the CDR3 is TGCAGCGTTGAATTCCTGACCGAACCTGAAGCTTTCTTT. This sequence encodes CSVEFLTEPEAFF. The chain joins TRBV29-1 to TRBJ1-1; D gene unclear. Germline CDR1 and CDR2: SQVTM and ANQGSEA. V was cut by 2 bases and J by 6 bases, with 13 bases left in between. This CDR3 is 13 amino acids long.

This clone has more than one count but fewer than ten. V is TRBV7-2 and J is TRBJ2-3, with D perhaps TRBD2 (5 bases). The CDR3 consists of 16 residues. The ends were cut back, 5 bases at V and 4 bases at J, with 19 bases in the middle. In germline, CDR1 is SGHTA, CDR2 FQGNSA. Here the CDR3 DNA reads TGTGCCAGCAGCCCCGACCTGGGTAGCGTGGCAGATACGCAGTATTTT. It codes for CASSPDLGSVADTQYF.

Comments on this clone: The sample has other DNA sequences that encode this CDR3 too. This sequence joins TRBV27 and TRBJ2-7, with TRBD1 matching 9 bases. V lost 3 bases to trimming and J lost 2 bases; unmatched junction nucleotides: 2. The CDR3 is 14 residues long. Germline values: CDR1 MNHEY, CDR2 SMNVEV (reference sequence). CDR3: CASSFGTGTYEQYF. The DNA for the CDR3 is TGTGCCAGCAGTTTCGGGACAGGGACCTACGAGCAGTACTTC.

CDR3 sequence: CSVDSGTSGYEQYF. The CDR3 bases are TGCAGCGTTGATAGTGGGACTAGCGGCTACGAGCAGTACTTC. This chain uses TRBV29-1 with TRBJ2-7; 11 bases map to TRBD2. The germline CDR1 and CDR2 sequences are SQVTM and ANQGSEA. The CDR3 is made up of 14 amino acids. V shed 3 bases, J shed 3 bases, and the junction held 4 bases outside the gene matches.

The rearrangement uses TRBV27 and TRBJ1-1; 10 bases map to TRBD1. The CDR3 extends over 13 amino acids. Germline assignment: CDR1 MNHEY and CDR2 SMNVEV (reference sequence). V gave up 7 bases and J gave up 6 bases; unmatched junction bases: 5. The DNA of the CDR3 is TGTGCCAGCAAAGGACAGGGGGATTCTGAAGCTTTCTTT. The encoded protein is CASKGQGDSEAFF.

V and J are TRBV13 and TRBJ1-1; perhaps TRBD1 as D (6 bases). The CDR3 covers 12 residues. With 4 bases removed from V and 6 bases from J, the gap between germline ends came to 9 bases. The germline V gene has CDR1 PRHDT and CDR2 FYEKMQ (reference sequence). Here the CDR3 DNA reads TGTGCCAGCAGCTCCTCAGGGGCTGAAGCTTTCTTT. This translates into CASSSSGAEAFF.

Notes on this clone: This sample also contains other DNA sequences that code for the same CDR3. The rearrangement joins TRBV13 to TRBJ1-1, with D uncertain. The CDR3 extends over 11 amino acids. Trimming pared 5 bases from V and 5 bases from J, leaving 6 bases between. Germline-derived CDR1 and CDR2 are PRHDT and FYEKMQ (reference sequence). The CDR3 DNA follows: TGTGCCAGCAGCCTTGGAACTGAAGCTTTCTTT. The encoded protein is CASSLGTEAFF.

This clone was seen only a few times. The chain couples TRBV5-8 to TRBJ1-1; maybe TRBD1 (5 bases). The V gene lost 5 bases and the J gene lost 3 bases, with 8 bases spanning the gap. The CDR3 covers 12 residues. The germline CDR1 and CDR2 sequences are SGHTS and YDEGEE. This chain's CDR3 is CASRWGYTEAFF. The CDR3 DNA sequence: TGTGCCAGCAGGTGGGGGTACACTGAAGCTTTCTTT.

The rearrangement joins TRBV19 to TRBJ1-5; unclear D gene. CDR1 is LNHDA, CDR2 SQIVND, per germline (reference sequence). The CDR3 spans 11 residues. The ends were cut back, 5 bases at V and 8 bases at J, with 7 bases in the middle. The CDR3 bases are TGTGCCAGTAGTCTGGGAGAGCCCCAGCATTTT. This gives the protein CASSLGEPQHF.

The chain joins TRBV7-8 to TRBJ2-5; D is possibly TRBD1 or TRBD2 (5 bases each). V lost 2 bases to trimming and J lost 5 bases, with 12 bases between them. The germline V gene encodes CDR1 SGHVS and CDR2 FQNEAQ. The CDR3 loop spans 14 amino acids. CDR3 loop: CASSLPVGAETQYF. For the CDR3, the DNA is TGTGCCAGCAGCTTACCCGTCGGGGCTGAGACCCAGTACTTC.

This clone was counted only a few times. The J gene is TRBJ1-5, the V gene TRBV4-3, with D maybe TRBD1 (5 bases). CDR3 size: 15 residues. The V gene lost 4 bases and the J gene lost 1 base, with 11 bases spanning the gap. Per germline, CDR1 LGHNA and CDR2 YSLEER. In DNA, the CDR3 is TGCGCCAGCAGCCGGGACTCCAGCAGCAATCAGCCCCAGCATTTT. It is translated as CASSRDSSSNQPQHF.

For the CDR3, the DNA is TGTGCCAGCAGTGAGGACCACCGAAAAGAGACCCAGTACTTC. It is translated as CASSEDHRKETQYF. The rearrangement links TRBV2 to TRBJ2-5; D is ambiguous. Germline V lookup: CDR1 SNHLY, CDR2 FYNNEI. Trimming left V 3 bases short and J 3 bases short, with 11 bases between. The CDR3 covers 14 residues. Drawing the rest from reference TRBV2 and TRBJ2-5, the complete variable domain is EPEVTQTPSHQVTQMGQEVILRCVPISNHLYFYWYRQILGQKVEFLVSFYNNEISEKSEIFDDQFSVERPDGSNFTLKIRSTKLEDSAMYFCASSEDHRKETQYFGPGTRLLVL.

The chain has TRBV12-5 and TRBJ2-5, with D possibly matching TRBD1 (5 bases). Germline-derived CDR1 and CDR2 are LGHNT and FRNRAP. CDR3 length: 15 residues. The germline V and J ends were trimmed by 3 bases and 2 bases, with 13 bases remaining between them. The CDR3 protein is CASGFSSGAQETQYF. Written as DNA, the CDR3 is TGTGCTAGTGGTTTTTCTAGTGGGGCACAAGAGACCCAGTACTTC.

The chain is built from TRBV30 and TRBJ1-2, with TRBD1 identical over 9 bases. Trimming cost V 2 bases and J 7 bases; bases outside gene matches: 8. The CDR3 sequence is 14 residues long. Per germline, CDR1 GTSNPN and CDR2 SVGIG (reference sequence). CDR3 nucleotide sequence: TGTGCCTGGAGTCCGGGACAGGGTTCGTCTGGCTACACCTTC. Amino acid sequence: CAWSPGQGSSGYTF.

The V call is TRBV13, the J call TRBJ2-5; no clear D. V was clipped by 7 bases and J by 1 base, with 10 bases between them. Germline CDR1 PRHDT, CDR2 FYEKMQ (reference sequence). This CDR3 is built from 13 residues. CDR3: CASKEGLQETQYF. The CDR3 DNA follows: TGTGCCAGCAAAGAAGGGCTCCAAGAGACCCAGTACTTC.

The V and J genes are TRBV5-6 and TRBJ2-7; a weak D match, TRBD2 (6 bases). CDR3 size: 12 residues. Per the germline V gene, CDR1 is SGHDT and CDR2 is YYEEEE. As DNA, the CDR3 is TGTGCCAGCAGCTTGGCTGATCGGAGGGTGCAGGTC. It is translated as CASSLADRRVQV.

The chain combines TRBV4-3 with TRBJ2-7; possibly TRBD2 for D (6 bases). The CDR3 covers 14 residues. In germline, CDR1 is LGHNA, CDR2 YSLEER. Trimming stripped 3 bases from V and 3 bases from J, with 12 bases between. The CDR3 region has the DNA TGCGCCAGCAGCCAGGACTATACAAGCTACGAGCAGTACTTC. This gives the protein CASSQDYTSYEQYF.

Only a few counts were recorded for this clone. The chain recombines TRBV2 with TRBJ2-1, with 7 bases identical to TRBD1. Trimming took 5 bases from V and 4 from J; bases not matched to a gene: 8. Germline V CDR1 and CDR2: SNHLY, FYNNEI. There are 15 residues in the CDR3. The CDR3 coding sequence is TGTGCCAGCAGTCAAACCGGGACAGCTTACAATGAGCAGTTCTTC. Translation gives CASSQTGTAYNEQFF.

V usage is TRBV12-5 and J usage is TRBJ1-1; TRBD1 might be the D (5 bases). V lost 5 bases to trimming and J lost 2 bases, with 12 bases between them. Germline loops: CDR1 LGHNT, CDR2 FRNRAP. The CDR3 length is 14 residues. CDR3 DNA: TGTGCTAGTGGTCTGGGACTCTCCAACACTGAAGCTTTCTTT. Translating gives CASGLGLSNTEAFF.

The chain uses TRBV30 and TRBJ1-2; no clear D. V shed 3 bases and J shed 6 bases, with 5 bases lying between them. The CDR3 is 10 residues long. Germline V gene sequence: CDR1 GTSNPN, CDR2 SVGIG (reference sequence). CDR3 region: CAWRHNGYTF. The CDR3 nucleotides are TGTGCCTGGAGACACAATGGCTACACCTTC.